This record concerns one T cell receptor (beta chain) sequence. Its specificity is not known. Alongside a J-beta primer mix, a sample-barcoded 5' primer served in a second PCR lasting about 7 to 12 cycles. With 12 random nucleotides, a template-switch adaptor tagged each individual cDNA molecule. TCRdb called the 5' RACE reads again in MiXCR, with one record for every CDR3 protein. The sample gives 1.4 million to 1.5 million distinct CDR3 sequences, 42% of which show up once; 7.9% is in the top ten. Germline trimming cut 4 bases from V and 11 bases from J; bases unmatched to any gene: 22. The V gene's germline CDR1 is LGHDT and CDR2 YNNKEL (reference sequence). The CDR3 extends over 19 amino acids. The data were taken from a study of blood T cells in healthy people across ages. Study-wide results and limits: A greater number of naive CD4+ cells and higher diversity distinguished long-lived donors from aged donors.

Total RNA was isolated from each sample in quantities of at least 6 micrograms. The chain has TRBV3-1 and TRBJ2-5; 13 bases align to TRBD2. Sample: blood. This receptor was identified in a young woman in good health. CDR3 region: CASSLGGLAGDGAYNEQYF. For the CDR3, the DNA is TGTGCCAGCAGCCTAGGTGGACTAGCGGGGGATGGCGCCTACAATGAGCAGTACTTC.